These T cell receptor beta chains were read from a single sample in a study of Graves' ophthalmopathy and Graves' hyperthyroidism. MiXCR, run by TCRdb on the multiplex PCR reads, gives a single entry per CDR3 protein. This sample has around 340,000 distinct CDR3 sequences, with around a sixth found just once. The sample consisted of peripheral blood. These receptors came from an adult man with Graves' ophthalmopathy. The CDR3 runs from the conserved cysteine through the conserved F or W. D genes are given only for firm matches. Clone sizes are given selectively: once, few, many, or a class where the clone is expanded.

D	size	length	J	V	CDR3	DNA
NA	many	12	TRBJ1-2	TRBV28	CASTAGRNSYTF	TGTGCCAGCACCGCGGGCAGGAATAGCTACACCTTC
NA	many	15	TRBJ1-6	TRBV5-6	CASSRRGDYDSPLHF	TGTGCCAGCAGCCGCCGGGGGGACTACGATTCACCCCTCCACTTT
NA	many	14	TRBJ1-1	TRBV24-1	CATSGPEGPEEAFF	TGTGCCACCAGTGGCCCTGAGGGACCCGAGGAAGCTTTCTTT
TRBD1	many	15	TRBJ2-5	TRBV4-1	CASSQAGQGLETQYF	TGCGCCAGCAGCCAAGCAGGACAGGGTTTAGAGACCCAGTACTTC
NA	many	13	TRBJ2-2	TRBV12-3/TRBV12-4	CASKDGVTGELFF	TGTGCCAGCAAGGACGGGGTCACCGGGGAGCTGTTTTTT
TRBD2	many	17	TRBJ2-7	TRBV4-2	CASSQEGVAAGAYEQYF	TGTGCCAGCAGCCAAGAAGGGGTGGCAGCGGGAGCCTACGAGCAGTACTTC
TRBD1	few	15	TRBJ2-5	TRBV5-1	CASRVRQGRQETQYF	TGCGCCAGCAGGGTGAGACAGGGTCGGCAAGAGACCCAGTACTTC
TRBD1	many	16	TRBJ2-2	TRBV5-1	CASSFRSTGLTGELFF	TGCGCCAGCAGCTTTCGATCGACAGGGCTAACCGGGGAGCTGTTTTTT
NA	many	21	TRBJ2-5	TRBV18	CASSPGQTQHGLAPAWETQYF	TGTGCCAGCTCACCAGGACAGACCCAACATGGGCTAGCACCTGCATGGGAGACCCAGTACTTC
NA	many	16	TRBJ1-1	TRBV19	CASSSAVWELNTEAFF	TGTGCCAGTAGTAGCGCCGTTTGGGAACTGAACACTGAAGCTTTCTTT
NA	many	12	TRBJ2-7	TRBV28	CASSSRPDEQYF	TGTGCCAGCAGCTCCCGACCTGACGAGCAGTACTTC
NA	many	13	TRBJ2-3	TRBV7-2	CASSQNLEDTQYF	TGTGCCAGCAGTCAAAACCTGGAAGATACGCAGTATTTT
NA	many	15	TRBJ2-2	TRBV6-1	CASSEASGDTGELFF	TGTGCCAGCAGTGAAGCTAGCGGCGACACCGGGGAGCTGTTTTTT
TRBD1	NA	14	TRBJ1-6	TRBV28	CASSSPVQGSPLHF	TGTGCCAGCAGTTCTCCAGTACAGGGGTCACCCCTCCACTTT
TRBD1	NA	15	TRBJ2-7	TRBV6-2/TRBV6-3	CASSYRGTGRNEQYF	TGTGCCAGCAGTTACCGCGGGACAGGGAGGAACGAGCAGTACTTC
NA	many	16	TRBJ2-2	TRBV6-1	CASLAGKLVGTGELFF	TGTGCCAGCTTAGCAGGGAAGCTAGTCGGCACCGGGGAGCTGTTTTTT
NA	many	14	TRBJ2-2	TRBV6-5	CASSYSQGIGELFF	TGTGCCAGCAGTTACTCGCAGGGAATCGGGGAGCTGTTTTTT
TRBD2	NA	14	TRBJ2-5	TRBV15	CATSLAGGTRTQYF	TGTGCCACCAGCCTAGCGGGAGGGACAAGGACCCAGTACTTC
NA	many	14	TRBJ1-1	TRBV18	CASSPVGGSDEAFF	TGTGCCAGCTCACCAGTGGGGGGCTCGGATGAAGCTTTCTTT
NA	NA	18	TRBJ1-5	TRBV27	CASSPYNPSGLINQPQHF	TGTGCCAGCAGTCCCTACAACCCCTCGGGACTGATCAATCAGCCCCAGCATTTT
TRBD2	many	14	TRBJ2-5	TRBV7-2	CASSLRVAGETQYF	TGTGCCAGCAGCTTACGGGTAGCGGGGGAGACCCAGTACTTC
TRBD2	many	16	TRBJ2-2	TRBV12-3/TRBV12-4	CASSLGLAGLTGELFF	TGTGCCAGCAGTTTAGGGCTAGCGGGTCTTACCGGGGAGCTGTTTTTT
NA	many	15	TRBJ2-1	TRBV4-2	CASLLAGRVLDEQFF	TGTGCCAGCCTTCTTGCGGGCAGGGTATTGGATGAGCAGTTCTTC
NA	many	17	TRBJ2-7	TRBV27	CASSFNRRGGSRYEQYF	TGTGCCAGCAGTTTCAATAGAAGAGGAGGGAGTCGCTACGAGCAGTACTTC
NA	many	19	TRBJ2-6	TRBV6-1	CASSEARPSLGSGANVLTF	TGTGCCAGCAGTGAAGCCCGACCAAGCTTGGGCTCTGGGGCCAACGTCCTGACTTTC
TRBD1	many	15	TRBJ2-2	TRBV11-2	CASSFRDRGTGELFF	TGTGCCAGCAGCTTCCGGGACAGGGGCACCGGGGAGCTGTTTTTT
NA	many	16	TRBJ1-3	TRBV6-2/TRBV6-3	CASSPQTGTPGNTIYF	TGTGCCAGCAGTCCTCAGACAGGTACTCCAGGAAACACCATATATTTT
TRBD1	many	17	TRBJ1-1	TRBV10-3	CAISESLRTGMNTEAFF	TGTGCCATCAGTGAGTCTCTTCGGACAGGAATGAACACTGAAGCTTTCTTT
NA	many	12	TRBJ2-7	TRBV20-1	CSASRPGYEQYF	TGCAGTGCTAGCAGGCCAGGGTACGAGCAGTACTTC
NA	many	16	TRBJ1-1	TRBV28	CASSFSAHRGNTEAFF	TGTGCCAGCAGTTTTTCGGCGCATCGAGGGAACACTGAAGCTTTCTTT
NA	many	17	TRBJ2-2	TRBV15	CATSRDRGWTLTGELFF	TGTGCCACCAGCAGAGATCGGGGTTGGACTCTGACCGGGGAGCTGTTTTTT
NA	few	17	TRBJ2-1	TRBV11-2	CASSLVPRLSSYNEQFF	TGTGCCAGCAGCTTAGTCCCCCGGCTGAGCTCCTACAATGAGCAGTTCTTC
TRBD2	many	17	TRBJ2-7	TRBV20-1	CSAREGGKAADVYEQYF	TGCAGTGCTAGAGAGGGAGGGAAAGCGGCAGATGTCTACGAGCAGTACTTC
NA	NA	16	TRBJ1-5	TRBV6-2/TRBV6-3	CASSYFGQIGNQPQHF	TGTGCCAGCAGTTACTTCGGCCAAATCGGCAATCAGCCCCAGCATTTT
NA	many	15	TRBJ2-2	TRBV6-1	CASSPLRLNTGELFF	TGTGCCAGCAGTCCCCTTAGACTGAACACCGGGGAGCTGTTTTTT
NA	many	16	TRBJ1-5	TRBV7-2	CASSFSGGSSNQPQHF	TGTGCCAGCAGCTTTAGCGGGGGGTCGAGCAATCAGCCCCAGCATTTT
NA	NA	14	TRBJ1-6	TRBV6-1	CATKTDSYNSPLHF	TGTGCCACCAAGACAGACTCCTATAATTCACCCCTCCACTTT
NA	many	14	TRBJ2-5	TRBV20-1	CSARHGAEKETQYF	TGCAGTGCTAGGCATGGGGCGGAGAAAGAGACCCAGTACTTC
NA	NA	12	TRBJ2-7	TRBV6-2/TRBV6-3	CASGRSSHEQYF	TGTGCCAGTGGGCGGAGTAGCCACGAGCAGTACTTC
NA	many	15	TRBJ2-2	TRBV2	CASGDGPANTGELFF	TGTGCCAGCGGGGACGGGCCGGCGAACACCGGGGAGCTGTTTTTT
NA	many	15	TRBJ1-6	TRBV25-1	CASSERTGSGSPLHF	TGTGCCAGCAGTGAAAGAACAGGGAGTGGTTCACCCCTCCACTTT